The 23 T cell receptor beta chains listed next were all sequenced from one sample in a study of blood T cell repertoires in COVID-19. TCRdb keeps only in-frame clones here, not all; method: immunoSEQ multiplex PCR. Found here are about 350,000 clones, roughly 90% of them singletons; the top ten hold roughly 3.9%. Specimen: peripheral blood. The receptors come from a woman aged 55-69 years with COVID-19, enrolled during active disease.

This clone was seen once. The chain employs TRBV23-1 and TRBJ2-7; the D is unclear. TRBV23-1 is reported as an ORF; its role is uncertain. CDR3 size: 14 residues. V gave up 4 bases and J gave up 5 bases, with 15 bases separating them. Here the CDR3 DNA reads TGCGCCAGCAGTCCTGACCAGGAAGTAAACGAGCAGTACTTC. Its translation is CASSPDQEVNEQYF.

The chain links TRBV18 to TRBJ2-5; D may be TRBD1 (5 bases). CDR1 and CDR2 from the germline V gene are KGHSH and LQKENI. The length of the CDR3 is 13 residues. The V end lost 5 bases, the J end lost 4 bases, and 11 bases lay between the germline ends. As DNA, the CDR3 is TGTGCCAGCTCAGAACAAAGGGGAGAGACCCAGTACTTC. Translating gives CASSEQRGETQYF.

The sample holds one count of this clone. The chain recombines TRBV15 with TRBJ1-1; TRBD1 agrees at 7 bases. With 1 base clipped from V and 1 base from J, the junction kept 6 bases outside the gene matches. The CDR3 is made up of 16 amino acids. Germline V gene data show CDR1 as LNHNV and CDR2 as YYDKDF (reference sequence). CDR3 sequence (DNA): TGTGCCACCAGCAGAGTTACAGGGGTAAAGAACACTGAAGCTTTCTTT. This codes for CATSRVTGVKNTEAFF. The variable domain in full, completed from reference TRBV15 and TRBJ1-1, reads DAMVIQNPRYQVTQFGKPVTLSCSQTLNHNVMYWYQQKSSQAPKLLFHYYDKDFNNEADTPDNFQSRRPNTSFCFLDIRSPGLGDTAMYLCATSRVTGVKNTEAFFGQGTRLTVV.

CDR3 bases: TGCGCCAGCAGCCTTCGACAGGACAGGGGCGAGCAGTTCTTC. This codes for CASSLRQDRGEQFF. This chain uses TRBV5-1 with TRBJ2-1; 9 bases line up with TRBD1. Germline CDR1 and CDR2: SGHRS and YFSETQ. The CDR3 extends over 14 amino acids. V lost 4 bases to trimming and J lost 10 bases; unmatched junction nucleotides: 9.

For the CDR3, the DNA is TGTGCCAGAAGCTTGGTACTAGTAGCTCATAGGGCCTACGAGCAGTACTTC. It yields the protein CARSLVLVAHRAYEQYF. The V call is TRBV5-3, the J call TRBJ2-7; a possible D gene is TRBD2 (5 bases). TRBV5-3 is sorted into the ORF group, with uncertain function. V was pared by 0 bases and J by 2 bases, with 18 bases between. The CDR3 has 17 residues.

The chain recombines TRBV20-1 with TRBJ2-7; D gene unclear. The CDR3 runs to 14 residues. The germline V gene has CDR1 DFQATT and CDR2 SNEGSKA (reference sequence). V gave up 3 bases and J gave up 9 bases, with 21 bases separating them. This CDR3 reads CSASMARSVSGQYF. CDR3 bases: TGCAGTGCTAGTATGGCGAGGTCGGTGTCGGGGCAGTACTTC.

This sequence joins TRBV11-2 and TRBJ2-7; a weak D match, TRBD1 (5 bases). The CDR3 covers 15 residues. Germline-derived CDR1 and CDR2 are SGHAT and FQNNGV. Between the trimmed V and J ends, which lost 0 bases and 3 bases, there was a span of 12 bases. The chain's CDR3 is CASSLEAPTVYEQYF. CDR3 nucleotide sequence: TGTGCCAGCAGCTTAGAAGCCCCGACAGTCTACGAGCAGTACTTC.

This chain links TRBV27 with TRBJ1-1; D not resolved. The CDR3 loop spans 12 amino acids. Germline V gene data show CDR1 as MNHEY and CDR2 as SMNVEV (reference sequence). Deletions cut 8 bases from V and 1 base from J, with 8 bases between. The CDR3 sequence: CASGRGNTEAFF. In DNA, the CDR3 is TGTGCCAGCGGGCGGGGGAACACTGAAGCTTTCTTT.

The chain employs TRBV7-2 and TRBJ2-7; 13 bases match TRBD2. CDR3 size: 18 residues. Germline CDR1 is SGHTA and CDR2 is FQGNSA. Unmatched junction bases numbered 10, after V lost 1 base and J lost 4 bases. CDR3 nucleotide sequence: TGTGCCAGCAGCTTAGGACCACTAGCGGGGGGGCGGGTTTACGAGCAGTACTTC. Translating gives CASSLGPLAGGRVYEQYF.

The rearrangement joins TRBV30 to TRBJ2-7, with 7 bases fitting TRBD1. Germline CDR1 and CDR2: GTSNPN and SVGIG (reference sequence). The V and J ends lost 5 bases and 2 bases, in that order; junction bases with no gene match: 9. The CDR3 spans 14 residues. CDR3 in DNA: TGTGCCTGGCCCGAGGGACAGCAACCCTACGAGCAGTACTTC. Protein: CAWPEGQQPYEQYF.

J is TRBJ1-2 and V is TRBV21-1. TRBV21-1 corresponds to a pseudogene. The CDR3 runs to 15 residues. CDR3 sequence (DNA): TGTGCCATGGTGACAGGCCCGGCGGGGGACTATGGCTACACCTTC. Amino acids: CAMVTGPAGDYGYTF.

This clone was seen only once. The sample contains more than one DNA sequence encoding this CDR3. The chain has TRBV5-6 and TRBJ2-5; D gene ambiguous. V was shortened by 3 bases and J by 4 bases, with 4 bases between the two germline ends. This CDR3 has 11 residues. Germline-derived CDR1 and CDR2 are SGHDT and YYEEEE. DNA for the CDR3: TGTGCCAGCAGCTCCCGAGAGACCCAGTACTTC. It codes for CASSSRETQYF.

The chain is built from TRBV30 and TRBJ1-2; weak D call: TRBD1 (6 bases). The CDR3 has 15 amino acids. Germline-derived CDR1 and CDR2 are GTSNPN and SVGIG (reference sequence). V was trimmed by 0 bases and J by 7 bases, leaving 18 bases between them. The CDR3 nucleotides read TGTGCCTGGAGTGTATTGTATAGGACAGTACCTGGCTACACCTTC. Protein product: CAWSVLYRTVPGYTF.

The chain employs TRBV27 and TRBJ1-6, with D uncertain. The CDR3 covers 17 residues. V lost 4 bases and J 6 bases, leaving 19 bases between the germline ends. The V gene's germline CDR1 is MNHEY and CDR2 SMNVEV (reference sequence). The CDR3 spells CASSSKRAILSNSPLHF. The CDR3 DNA follows: TGTGCCAGCAGTTCAAAGAGGGCCATCCTCTCTAATTCACCCCTCCACTTT.

This clone was seen just once. The genes are TRBV29-1 and TRBJ1-1, with 7 bases matching TRBD1. The CDR3 extends over 14 amino acids. From germline, CDR1 is SQVTM and CDR2 ANQGSEA. Germline trimming cut 2 bases from V and 3 bases from J; bases unmatched to any gene: 6. The CDR3: CSVEIGQGDTEAFF. Written as DNA, the CDR3 is TGCAGCGTTGAAATCGGCCAGGGGGACACTGAAGCTTTCTTT.

This chain uses TRBV5-1 with TRBJ2-3, with TRBD2 as a possible D gene (7 bases). V lost 1 base and J 3 bases, leaving 12 bases between the germline ends. The CDR3 totals 15 residues. Germline V gene lookup returns CDR1 SGHRS and CDR2 YFSETQ. The CDR3 nucleotides are TGCGCCAGCAGCTTGACGGGGGGCCCTACAGATACGCAGTATTTT. Its protein product is CASSLTGGPTDTQYF.

V is TRBV7-9 and J is TRBJ2-7; 7 bases agree with TRBD1. V lost 5 bases and J lost 5; bases outside the gene matches: 3. This CDR3 spans 12 amino acids. The V gene's germline CDR1 is SEHNR and CDR2 FQNEAQ (reference sequence). CDR3 DNA: TGTGCCAGCAGCCCACAGGGGAACGAGCAGTACTTC. Residues: CASSPQGNEQYF.

The DNA of the CDR3 is TGTGCCATCAGCGCCCGGGACACTGAAGCTTTCTTT. Amino acids: CAISARDTEAFF. This chain connects TRBV10-3 to TRBJ1-1; no definite D call. The CDR3 contains 12 residues. Trimming cost V 6 bases and J 3 bases, with 8 bases left between them. Germline values: CDR1 ENHRY, CDR2 SYGVKD.

The chain employs TRBV10-3 and TRBJ2-5; 10 bases are a match to TRBD2. The CDR3 is 16 residues long. The junction had 3 bases not matched to a gene; V was cut back by 0 bases and J by 2 bases. CDR1 is ENHRY and CDR2 is SYGVKD in the germline V gene. The CDR3, as DNA: TGTGCCATCAGTGAGTCGATAGCGGGGGGTCAAGAGACCCAGTACTTC. This encodes CAISESIAGGQETQYF.

Remarks on this clone: The sample carries other DNA sequences with the same CDR3. This rearrangement joins TRBV11-2 to TRBJ1-3; unclear D gene. V was shortened by 1 base and J by 0 bases, with 7 bases between the two germline ends. CDR3 length: 15 amino acids. Germline V gene data show CDR1 as SGHAT and CDR2 as FQNNGV. In nucleotides, the CDR3 is TGTGCCAGCAGCTTAGTAGGGAGCTCTGGAAACACCATATATTTT. Encoded protein: CASSLVGSSGNTIYF.

The chain recombines TRBV7-2 with TRBJ1-3; 12 positions match TRBD1. The CDR3 extends over 16 amino acids. Germline V gives CDR1 SGHTA, CDR2 FQGNSA. V lost 6 bases, J lost 6 bases, and 9 bases stayed unmatched. DNA of the CDR3: TGTGCCAGCAGTCACGACGGGACAGGGGGCCAAAACACCATATATTTT. Translating gives CASSHDGTGGQNTIYF.

The chain has TRBV27 and TRBJ2-7, with D perhaps matching TRBD2 (5 bases). Germline V gene sequence: CDR1 MNHEY, CDR2 SMNVEV (reference sequence). The V end was cut by 6 bases, the J end by 4 bases, with 16 bases between. This CDR3 is built from 14 residues. The chain's CDR3 is CASRRTGFTYEQYF. CDR3 coding DNA: TGTGCCAGCAGGAGGACGGGGTTTACTTACGAGCAGTACTTC.

The gene calls are TRBV25-1 and TRBJ1-1; unclear D gene. V lost 6 bases, J lost 1 base, and 12 bases lay in between. CDR1 is MGHDK, CDR2 SYGVNS, per germline. The CDR3 is 14 residues long. As DNA, the CDR3 is TGTGCCAGCAGACCGACTGGAGCGAACACTGAAGCTTTCTTT. Its protein is CASRPTGANTEAFF.